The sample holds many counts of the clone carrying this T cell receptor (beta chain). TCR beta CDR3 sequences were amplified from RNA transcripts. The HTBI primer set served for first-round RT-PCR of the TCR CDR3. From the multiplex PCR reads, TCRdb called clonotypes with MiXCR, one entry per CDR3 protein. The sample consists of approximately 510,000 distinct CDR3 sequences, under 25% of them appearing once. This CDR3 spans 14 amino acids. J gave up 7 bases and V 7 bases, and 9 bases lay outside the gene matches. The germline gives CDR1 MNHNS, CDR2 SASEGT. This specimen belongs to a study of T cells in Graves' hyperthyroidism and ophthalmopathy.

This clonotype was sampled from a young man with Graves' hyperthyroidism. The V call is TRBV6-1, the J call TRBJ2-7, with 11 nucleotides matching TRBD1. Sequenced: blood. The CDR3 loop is CASTRDRGLGEQYF. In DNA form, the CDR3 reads TGTGCCAGCACCCGGGACAGGGGGTTGGGGGAGCAGTACTTC.